This TCR beta chain derives from a study of spatial heterogeneity in lung cancer. Overall study results and limits: Higher tumor mutation counts went along with higher counts of expanded intratumoral alpha and beta TCRs. Counts of ubiquitous and regional expanded TCRs tracked ubiquitous and regional nonsynonymous mutations, respectively.

Using its own MiXCR run on the 5' RACE reads, TCRdb lists one record per CDR3 protein. The sample yields about 24,000 distinct CDR3 sequences, roughly 9% seen once. The time point was: sample taken at primary tumor resection. No cell sorting; template was whole RNA from tumor, lung tissue or PBMC. The CDR3 totals 16 residues. Germline V lookup: CDR1 LGHNA, CDR2 YSLEER. The germline V and J ends were trimmed by 1 base and 1 base, with 8 bases remaining between them. This clonotype has ten or more counts. What it recognizes is unknown. This rearrangement joins TRBV4-3 to TRBJ2-6; D assignment may be TRBD1 or TRBD2 (5 bases each). This sample comprised lung tumor tissue, obtained at surgery. The receptor's source is a male donor with early-stage non-small cell lung cancer. CDR3 amino acids: CASSQVGGSGANVLTF. In DNA form, the CDR3 reads TGCGCCAGCAGCCAAGTTGGGGGATCTGGGGCCAACGTCCTGACTTTC.